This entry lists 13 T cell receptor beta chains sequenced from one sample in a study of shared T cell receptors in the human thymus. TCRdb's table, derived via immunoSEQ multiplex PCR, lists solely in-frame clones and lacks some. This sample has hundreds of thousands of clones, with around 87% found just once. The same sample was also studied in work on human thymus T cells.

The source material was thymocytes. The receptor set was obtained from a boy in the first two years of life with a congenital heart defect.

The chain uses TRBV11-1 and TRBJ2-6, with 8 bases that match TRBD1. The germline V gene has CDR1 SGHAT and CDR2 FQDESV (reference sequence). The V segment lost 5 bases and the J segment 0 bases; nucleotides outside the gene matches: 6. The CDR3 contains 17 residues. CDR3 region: CASSAGQVFSGANVLTF. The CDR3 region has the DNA TGTGCCAGCAGCGCGGGACAGGTCTTCTCTGGGGCCAACGTCCTGACTTTC.

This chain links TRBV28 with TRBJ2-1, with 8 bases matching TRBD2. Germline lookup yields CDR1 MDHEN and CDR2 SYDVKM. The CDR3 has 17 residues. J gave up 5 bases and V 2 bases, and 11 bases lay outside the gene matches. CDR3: CASSLLTVELADNEQFF. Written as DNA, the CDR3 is TGTGCCAGCAGTTTACTAACGGTAGAACTAGCGGACAATGAGCAGTTCTTC.

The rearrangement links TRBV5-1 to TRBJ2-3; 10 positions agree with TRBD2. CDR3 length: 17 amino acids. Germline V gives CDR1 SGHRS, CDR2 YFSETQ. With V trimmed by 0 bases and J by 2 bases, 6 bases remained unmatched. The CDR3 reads CASSLVVAGGLTDTQYF. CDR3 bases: TGCGCCAGCAGCTTGGTGGTAGCGGGGGGCCTCACAGATACGCAGTATTTT.

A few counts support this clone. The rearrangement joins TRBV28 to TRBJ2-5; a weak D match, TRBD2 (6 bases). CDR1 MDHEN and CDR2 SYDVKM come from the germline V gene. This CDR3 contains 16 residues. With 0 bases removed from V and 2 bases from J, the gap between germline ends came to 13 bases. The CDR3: CASSLWGIAVQETQYF. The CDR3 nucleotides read TGTGCCAGCAGTTTATGGGGCATAGCGGTACAAGAGACCCAGTACTTC.

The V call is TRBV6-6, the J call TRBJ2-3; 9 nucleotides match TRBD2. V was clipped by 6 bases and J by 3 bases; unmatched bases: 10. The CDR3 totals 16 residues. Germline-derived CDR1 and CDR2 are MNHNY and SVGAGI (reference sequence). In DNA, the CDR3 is TGTGCCAGCAGAGGCCCCGGGACTAGCAGGACAGATACGCAGTATTTT. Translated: CASRGPGTSRTDTQYF.

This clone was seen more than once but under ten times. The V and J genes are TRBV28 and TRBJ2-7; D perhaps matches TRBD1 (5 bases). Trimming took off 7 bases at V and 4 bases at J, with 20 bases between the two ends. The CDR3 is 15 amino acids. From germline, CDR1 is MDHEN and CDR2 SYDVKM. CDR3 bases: TGTGCCAGCAACCTTACAGGACCTGGGGCTTACGAGCAGTACTTC. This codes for CASNLTGPGAYEQYF.

Here the CDR3 reads CASSQGGREGTLITGELFF. Written as DNA, the CDR3 is TGTGCCAGCAGCCAAGGTGGTAGGGAGGGGACACTAATCACCGGGGAGCTGTTTTTT. V and J are TRBV14 and TRBJ2-2; D may be TRBD2 (7 bases). The length of the CDR3 is 19 residues. V gave up 1 base and J gave up 4 bases, with 22 bases separating them. From germline, CDR1 is SGHDN and CDR2 FVKESK.

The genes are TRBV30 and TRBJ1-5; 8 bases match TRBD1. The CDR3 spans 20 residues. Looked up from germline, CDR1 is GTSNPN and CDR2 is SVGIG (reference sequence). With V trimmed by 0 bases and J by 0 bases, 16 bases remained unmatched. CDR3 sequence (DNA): TGTGCCTGGAGTGTGGGTAGGACAGGGAGGGGCTTTAATAGCAATCAGCCCCAGCATTTT. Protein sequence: CAWSVGRTGRGFNSNQPQHF.

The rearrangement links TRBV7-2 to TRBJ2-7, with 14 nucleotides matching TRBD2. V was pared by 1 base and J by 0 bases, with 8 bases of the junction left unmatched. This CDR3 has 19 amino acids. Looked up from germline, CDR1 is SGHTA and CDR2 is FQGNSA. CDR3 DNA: TGTGCCAGCAGCTTAGGGGGTCGACTAGCGGGGGGGACCTCCTACGAGCAGTACTTC. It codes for CASSLGGRLAGGTSYEQYF.

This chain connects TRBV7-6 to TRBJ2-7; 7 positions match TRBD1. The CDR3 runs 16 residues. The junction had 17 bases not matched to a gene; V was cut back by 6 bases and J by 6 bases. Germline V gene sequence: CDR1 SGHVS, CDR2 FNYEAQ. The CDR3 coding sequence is TGTGCCAGCAGTTCTTACAGGGGACGCACCCCCCCCGAGCAGTACTTC. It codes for CASSSYRGRTPPEQYF.

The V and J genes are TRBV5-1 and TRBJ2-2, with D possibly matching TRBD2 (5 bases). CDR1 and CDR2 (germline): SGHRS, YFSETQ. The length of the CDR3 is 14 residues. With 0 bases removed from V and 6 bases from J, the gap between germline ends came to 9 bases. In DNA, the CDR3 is TGCGCCAGCAGCTTGGCGCTAGCTCCCGGGGAGCTGTTTTTT. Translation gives CASSLALAPGELFF.

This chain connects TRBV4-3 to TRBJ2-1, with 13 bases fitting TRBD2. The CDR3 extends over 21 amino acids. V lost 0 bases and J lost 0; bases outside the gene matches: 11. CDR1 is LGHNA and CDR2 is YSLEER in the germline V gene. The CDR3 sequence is CASSQDTPGLAGKYSYNEQFF. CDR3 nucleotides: TGCGCCAGCAGCCAAGATACCCCGGGACTAGCGGGGAAATACTCCTACAATGAGCAGTTCTTC.

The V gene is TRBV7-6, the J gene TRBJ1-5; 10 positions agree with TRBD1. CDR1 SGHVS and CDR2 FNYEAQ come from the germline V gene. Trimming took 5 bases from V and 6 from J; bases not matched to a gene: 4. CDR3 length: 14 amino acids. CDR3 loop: CASSPGTGVQPQHF. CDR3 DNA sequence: TGTGCCAGCAGCCCAGGGACAGGGGTTCAGCCCCAGCATTTT.